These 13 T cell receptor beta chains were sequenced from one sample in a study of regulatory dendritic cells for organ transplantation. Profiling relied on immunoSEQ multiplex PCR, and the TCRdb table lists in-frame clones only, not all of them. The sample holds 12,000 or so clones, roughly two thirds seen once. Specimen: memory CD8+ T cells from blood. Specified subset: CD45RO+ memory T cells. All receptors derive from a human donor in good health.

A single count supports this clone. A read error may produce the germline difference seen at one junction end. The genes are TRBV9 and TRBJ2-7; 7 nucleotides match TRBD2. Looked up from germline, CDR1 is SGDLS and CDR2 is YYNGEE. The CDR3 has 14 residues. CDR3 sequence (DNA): TGTGCCCGCAGCGTAATTGCTAGCGGATACGAGCAGTACTTC. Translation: CARSVIASGYEQYF.

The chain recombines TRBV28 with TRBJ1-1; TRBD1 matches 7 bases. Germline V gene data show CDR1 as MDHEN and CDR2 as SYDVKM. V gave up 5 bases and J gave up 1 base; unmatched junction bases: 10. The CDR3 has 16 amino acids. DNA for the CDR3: TGTGCCAGCAGTCTCATACGACAGGGACGGAACACTGAAGCTTTCTTT. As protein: CASSLIRQGRNTEAFF.

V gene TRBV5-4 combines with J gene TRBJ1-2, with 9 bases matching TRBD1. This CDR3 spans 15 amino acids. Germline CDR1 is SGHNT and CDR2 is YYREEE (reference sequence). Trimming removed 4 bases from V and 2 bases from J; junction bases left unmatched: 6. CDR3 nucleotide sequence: TGTGCCAGCAGCATGAGGGGACAGGGAAACTATGGCTACACCTTC. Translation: CASSMRGQGNYGYTF.

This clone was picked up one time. CDR3 in DNA: TGTGCCTGGTTTCTGCCGTCTTTTGTCGAGCAGTACTTC. As protein: CAWFLPSFVEQYF. The rearrangement links TRBV30 to TRBJ2-7; D call uncertain. Germline CDR1 is GTSNPN and CDR2 is SVGIG (reference sequence). The CDR3 is 13 amino acids. Trimming took 5 bases from V and 6 from J, leaving 17 bases between them.

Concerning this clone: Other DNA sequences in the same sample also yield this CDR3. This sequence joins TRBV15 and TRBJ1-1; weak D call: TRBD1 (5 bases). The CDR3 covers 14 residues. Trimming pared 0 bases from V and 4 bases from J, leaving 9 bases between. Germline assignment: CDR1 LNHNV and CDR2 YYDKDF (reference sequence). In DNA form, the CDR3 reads TGTGCCACCAGCAGAGATCTCAGGGTCACTGAAGCTTTCTTT. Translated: CATSRDLRVTEAFF.

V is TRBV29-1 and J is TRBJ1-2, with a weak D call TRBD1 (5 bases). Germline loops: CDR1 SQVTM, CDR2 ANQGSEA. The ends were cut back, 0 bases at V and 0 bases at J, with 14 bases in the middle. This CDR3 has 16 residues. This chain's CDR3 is CSVEEDSSFANYGYTF. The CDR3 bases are TGCAGCGTTGAAGAAGACAGCTCCTTTGCTAACTATGGCTACACCTTC.

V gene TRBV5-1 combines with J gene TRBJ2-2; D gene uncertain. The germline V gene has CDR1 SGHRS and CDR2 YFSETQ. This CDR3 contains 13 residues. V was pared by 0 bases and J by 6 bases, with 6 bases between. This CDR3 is CASSLAMSGELFF. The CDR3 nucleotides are TGCGCCAGCAGCTTGGCTATGTCCGGGGAGCTGTTTTTT.

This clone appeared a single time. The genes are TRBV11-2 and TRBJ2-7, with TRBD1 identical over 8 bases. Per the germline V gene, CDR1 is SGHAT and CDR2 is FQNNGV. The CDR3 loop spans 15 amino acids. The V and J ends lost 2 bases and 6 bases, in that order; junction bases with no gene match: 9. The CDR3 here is CASSLFYGQGREQYF. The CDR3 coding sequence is TGTGCCAGCAGCTTATTCTACGGACAGGGCCGCGAGCAGTACTTC.

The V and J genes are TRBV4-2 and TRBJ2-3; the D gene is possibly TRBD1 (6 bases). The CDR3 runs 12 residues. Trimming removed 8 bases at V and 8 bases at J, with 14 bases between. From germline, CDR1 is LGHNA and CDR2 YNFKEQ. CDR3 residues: CASVLQGGTQYF. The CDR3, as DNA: TGTGCCAGCGTGCTCCAAGGGGGTACGCAGTATTTT.

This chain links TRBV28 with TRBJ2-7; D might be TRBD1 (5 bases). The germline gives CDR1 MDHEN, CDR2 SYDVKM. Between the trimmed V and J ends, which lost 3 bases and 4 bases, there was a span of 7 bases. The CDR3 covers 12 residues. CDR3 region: CASSFDSYEQYF. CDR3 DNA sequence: TGTGCCAGCAGTTTTGACAGTTACGAGCAGTACTTC.

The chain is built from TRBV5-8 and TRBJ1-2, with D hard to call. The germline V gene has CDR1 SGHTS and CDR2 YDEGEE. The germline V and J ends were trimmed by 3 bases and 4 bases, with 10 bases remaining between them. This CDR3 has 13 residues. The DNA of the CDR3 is TGTGCCAGCAGCTGGACGGAGACCTATGGCTACACCTTC. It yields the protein CASSWTETYGYTF.

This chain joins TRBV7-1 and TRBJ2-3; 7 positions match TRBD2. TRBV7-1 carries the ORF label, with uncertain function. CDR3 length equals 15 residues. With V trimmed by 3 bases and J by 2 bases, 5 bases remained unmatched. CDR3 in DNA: TGTGCCAGCAGCTCTTCGACTAGCTACACAGATACGCAGTATTTT. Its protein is CASSSSTSYTDTQYF.

This CDR3 is CASSQEWGVGGNTIYF. CDR3 nucleotides: TGCGCCAGCAGCCAAGAATGGGGGGTAGGTGGAAACACCATATATTTT. The genes are TRBV4-3 and TRBJ1-3, with D perhaps matching TRBD1 (5 bases). Germline CDR1 LGHNA, CDR2 YSLEER. The V and J ends lost 0 bases and 3 bases respectively, with 12 bases between them. The CDR3 is made up of 16 amino acids.